The clone carrying this TCR beta chain was counted at least ten times. The entry originates in a study of neurological immune-mediated disorders. TCRdb processed the 5' RACE reads anew with MiXCR; each CDR3 protein has one entry. The sample contains under 100,000 distinct CDR3 sequences, about 13% of which appear only once. The germline V and J ends were trimmed by 0 bases and 6 bases, with 15 bases remaining between them. This CDR3 region has 15 residues. Germline V gene data show CDR1 as SGHDN and CDR2 as FVKESK. Specified time point: longitudinal time-point 2. The clonotype was recovered from a female donor with HTLV-1-associated myelopathy (HAM/TSP). This chain uses TRBV14 with TRBJ2-7; D may be TRBD2 (6 bases). The sequenced material came from PBMCs. The CDR3 protein is CASSQDSTRIGEQYF. CDR3 bases: TGTGCCAGCAGCCAAGATTCGACTAGAATCGGCGAGCAGTACTTC. Variable domain in full (rest from reference TRBV14 and TRBJ2-7): EAGVTQFPSHSVIEKGQTVTLRCDPISGHDNLYWYRRVMGKEIKFLLHFVKESKQDESGMPNNRFLAERTGGTYSTLKVQPAELEDSGVYFCASSQDSTRIGEQYFGPGTRLTVT.